The next 4 T cell receptor beta chains were all read from a single sample in a study of radiation and T cells in renal cell carcinoma. Sample time point: blood 2 weeks post-SBRT. Stated treatment: 15 Gy SBRT to primary tumor, nephrectomy 4 weeks later. The assay was immunoSEQ multiplex PCR, and TCRdb's table has in-frame clones only and misses some. The table lists some 120,000 clones, over 75% of them singletons. The sequencing used blood, collected from a patient whose treatment included radiotherapy and nephrectomy. The receptor set was obtained from a woman aged 60-70 years with renal cell carcinoma.

This chain links TRBV11-2 with TRBJ1-2, with no clear D. The V end was cut by 5 bases, the J end by 4 bases, with 11 bases between. CDR3 length equals 13 residues. Germline V gene sequence: CDR1 SGHAT, CDR2 FQNNGV. CDR3 sequence reads: CASSPKGIYGYTF. The CDR3 DNA reads as TGTGCCAGCAGCCCGAAGGGAATCTATGGCTACACCTTC.

This clone has a single count. This chain links TRBV28 with TRBJ1-3; 8 bases are shared with TRBD1. The CDR3 is made up of 14 amino acids. The junction had 3 bases not matched to a gene; V was cut back by 4 bases and J by 4 bases. The germline gives CDR1 MDHEN, CDR2 SYDVKM. CDR3 nucleotides: TGTGCCAGCAGTTCTGGACAGGGAGGAAACACCATATATTTT. Residues: CASSSGQGGNTIYF.

This chain joins TRBV15 and TRBJ1-2; TRBD1 matches at 7 bases. With 0 bases clipped from V and 8 bases from J, the junction kept 9 bases outside the gene matches. In germline, CDR1 is LNHNV, CDR2 YYDKDF (reference sequence). CDR3 length: 15 residues. The CDR3 here is CATSRDRAGGRGYTF. For the CDR3, the DNA is TGTGCCACCAGCAGAGATCGGGCAGGGGGTCGCGGCTACACCTTC.

The rearrangement joins TRBV18 to TRBJ1-5; 7 nucleotides align to TRBD1. Unmatched junction bases numbered 9, after V lost 3 bases and J lost 4 bases. The CDR3 contains 16 residues. Germline CDR1 reads KGHSH; CDR2 reads LQKENI. The CDR3 spells CASSPPGQRINQPQHF. As DNA, the CDR3 is TGTGCCAGCTCACCGCCGGGACAGAGAATTAATCAGCCCCAGCATTTT.